This is a list of T cell receptor beta chains from one sample in a study of blood T cell repertoires in COVID-19. Sequenced by immunoSEQ multiplex PCR; TCRdb stores in-frame clones only, minus some. The repertoire holds about 220,000 clones, with less than 85% as singletons. Specimen: peripheral blood. These receptors were collected from a woman in her seventies with acute or convalescent COVID-19. The CDR3 runs from the conserved cysteine through the conserved F or W. A D gene is named only where the DNA matches it firmly. Rows may omit the clone size; those that give it use once, few, many or a size class.

clone size	D gene	V gene	J gene	CDR3 DNA	CDR3 protein
-	-	TRBV15	TRBJ2-3	TGTGCCACCAGCAGGGTGAGGGGGGACAGTCGGCGGGAAGATACGCAGTATTTT	CATSRVRGDSRREDTQYF
-	TRBD2	TRBV7-9	TRBJ2-5	TGTGCCAGCAGCTTAGTAGTTGTAGCGGGGCTCCAAGAGACCCAGTACTTC	CASSLVVVAGLQETQYF
-	-	TRBV30	TRBJ1-6	TGTGCCTGGAGTGACCAGGGTTCACCCCTCCACTTT	CAWSDQGSPLHF
-	TRBD1	TRBV2	TRBJ1-2	TGTGCCAGCAGAGACTTGGACAGGGACCCTTATAACTATGGCTACACCTTC	CASRDLDRDPYNYGYTF
-	TRBD1	TRBV10-3	TRBJ1-2	TGTGCCATCAGGGGACAGGGGGACAACTATGGCTACACCTTC	CAIRGQGDNYGYTF
-	-	TRBV19	TRBJ1-5	TGTGCCAGTAGTAAACAGGATTTTAATCAGCCCCAGCATTTT	CASSKQDFNQPQHF
-	-	TRBV7-2	TRBJ1-5	TGTGCCAGCAGCTTTAGGGGGTATAGCAATCAGCCCCAGCATTTT	CASSFRGYSNQPQHF
-	TRBD2	TRBV11-2	TRBJ2-3	TGTGCCAGCAGCTTCCTAAAACTAGCGGGGGTGACAGATACGCAGTATTTT	CASSFLKLAGVTDTQYF
-	-	TRBV7-7	TRBJ2-1	TGTGCCAGCAGCCCGGATGCAGGTAATGAGCAGTTCTTC	CASSPDAGNEQFF
-	-	TRBV6-5	TRBJ1-1	TGTGCCAGCAGTTACAGCCACAGGGCGAACACTGAAGCTTTCTTT	CASSYSHRANTEAFF
-	-	TRBV5-8	TRBJ2-5	TGTGCCAGCGCCACCGGGGGGCGTGGGGAACAAGAGACCCAGTACTTC	CASATGGRGEQETQYF
-	TRBD1	TRBV6-1	TRBJ1-4	TGTGCCAGCAGTGACCGGGACAGGGTAAAAAAACTGTTTTTT	CASSDRDRVKKLFF
few	-	TRBV12-3/TRBV12-4	TRBJ1-1	TGTGCCAGCGCCGCAGGGCCGAACACTGAAGCTTTCTTT	CASAAGPNTEAFF
-	-	TRBV15	TRBJ1-5	TGTGCCACCAGCAGAGATTTGGCAGGCAATCAGCCCCAGCATTTT	CATSRDLAGNQPQHF
-	-	TRBV5-5	TRBJ2-7	TGTGCCAGCAGCCCCGAGGGTCTTGGGTCCGTTTGGTTC	CASSPEGLGSVWF
once	-	TRBV25-1	TRBJ1-1	TGTGCCAGCAAGGGTTCCGGGGGGACTGAAGCTTTCTTT	CASKGSGGTEAFF
-	TRBD2	TRBV20-1	TRBJ2-5	TGCAGTGCTAGTACTAGCGGGGGACAAGAGACCCAGTACTTC	CSASTSGGQETQYF
-	-	TRBV5-1	TRBJ2-3	TGCGCCAGCAGCTTTCCTCTACGCACAGATACGCAGTATTTT	CASSFPLRTDTQYF
-	TRBD2	TRBV9	TRBJ2-3	TGTGCCAGCAGCGCCCGAGGGGGACTAGCGGTAGATACGCAGTATTTT	CASSARGGLAVDTQYF
-	-	TRBV7-8	TRBJ2-2	TGTGCCAGCAGCTTAGGAGAGAGAGCGAACACCGGGGAGCTGTTTTTT	CASSLGERANTGELFF
-	-	TRBV18	TRBJ2-5	TGTGCCAGCTCCCCACGACAGCTTACACAAGAGACCCAGTACTTC	CASSPRQLTQETQYF
-	-	TRBV9	TRBJ1-2	TGTGCCAGCAGCGCAGGTGGTGGCTACACCTTC	CASSAGGGYTF
once	TRBD1	TRBV7-9	TRBJ1-5	TGTGCCAGCAGCTTAGTCAGGACAGGGAATAGCAATCAGCCCCAGCATTTT	CASSLVRTGNSNQPQHF
-	-	TRBV21-1	TRBJ1-6	TGTGCCAGCAAGAGACGGACAGTCCTTAGCTCCTATAATTCACCCCTCCACTTT	CASKRRTVLSSYNSPLHF
-	-	TRBV2	TRBJ2-2	TGTGCCAGCACCGCGCTTCGGGACACCGGGGAGCTGTTTTTT	CASTALRDTGELFF
few	TRBD1	TRBV3-1/TRBV3-2	TRBJ2-1	TGTGCCAGCAGCCCCACCGGGACAGGGAACGGCAATGAGCAGTTCTTC	CASSPTGTGNGNEQFF
-	TRBD1	TRBV11-2	TRBJ2-1	TGTGCCAGCAGCTTAGCCCAGGGGGCTCCCTACAATGAGCAGTTCTTC	CASSLAQGAPYNEQFF
-	-	TRBV7-2	TRBJ2-5	TGTGCCAGCAGCTTAGCGCGGTTTCCTGGGGAGACCCAGTACTTC	CASSLARFPGETQYF
-	-	TRBV7-2	TRBJ2-5	TGTGCCAGCAGCCGGTGGGGGGAAGAGACCCAGTACTTC	CASSRWGEETQYF
-	-	TRBV7-2	TRBJ2-2	TGTGCCAGCAGCTCCCAAACGAACACCGGGGAGCTGTTTTTT	CASSSQTNTGELFF
-	TRBD2	TRBV5-1	TRBJ2-1	TGCGCCAGCAGCTTGACTAGCGGGGGGTCGGTTGAGCAGTTCTTC	CASSLTSGGSVEQFF
-	TRBD1	TRBV5-1	TRBJ1-2	TGCGCCAGCAGTCCCGGGACAGGGAATTACTATGGCTACACCTTC	CASSPGTGNYYGYTF
-	-	TRBV6-5	TRBJ1-2	TGTGCCAGCAGTTTCGCGACCGGGAACTATGGCTACACCTTC	CASSFATGNYGYTF
few	TRBD1	TRBV27	TRBJ1-6	TGTGCCAGCAGTTTACAGGACAGGCGGAATTCACCCCTCCACTTT	CASSLQDRRNSPLHF
-	TRBD2	TRBV7-8	TRBJ2-2	TGTGCCAGCAGCTTAGAGCTAGCGGGGGGGACCGGGGAGCTGTTTTTT	CASSLELAGGTGELFF
few	-	TRBV3-1/TRBV3-2	TRBJ2-1	TGTGCCAGCAGCCAAGGTCGGGGGGCAGGGTACAATGAGCAGTTCTTC	CASSQGRGAGYNEQFF
once	-	TRBV10-3	TRBJ2-3	TGTGCCATCAGTGTTCAGGACCAGCGGGATACGCAGTATTTT	CAISVQDQRDTQYF
-	TRBD2	TRBV7-8	TRBJ2-1	TGTGCCAGCAGCCCCTCTAGCGGGGGATACAATGAGCAGTTCTTC	CASSPSSGGYNEQFF
-	TRBD2	TRBV3-1/TRBV3-2	TRBJ2-3	TGTGCCAGCAGCCTTTGGACTAGCGGGGGGGCATCCGATACGCAGTATTTT	CASSLWTSGGASDTQYF
-	-	TRBV5-8	TRBJ2-2	TGTGCCAGCAGACGCGCTCCCGTAAACGGGGAGCTGTTTTTT	CASRRAPVNGELFF
-	TRBD2	TRBV25-1	TRBJ2-5	TGTGCCAGCAGTCGACTAGCGGGGTACGAAGAGACCCAGTACTTC	CASSRLAGYEETQYF
-	TRBD2	TRBV11-2	TRBJ2-3	TGTGCCGGCAGTTGGGGGGGAGATACGCAGTATTTT	CAGSWGGDTQYF
-	TRBD2	TRBV6-5	TRBJ2-4	TGTGCCAGCAGTTACCAGGGAGGGATAGCCAAAAACATTCAGTACTTC	CASSYQGGIAKNIQYF
-	-	TRBV27	TRBJ1-5	TGTGCCAGCAGTCCCCGAGGCGGGGTTAGTGGTCAGCCCCAGCATTTT	CASSPRGGVSGQPQHF
-	TRBD2	TRBV9	TRBJ2-7	TGTGCCAGCAGCGCCCCGGGGGGGGGCTTTTCCTACGAGCAGTACTTC	CASSAPGGGFSYEQYF
-	-	TRBV5-1	TRBJ2-2	TGCGCCAGCGCCCTCGTTACAGGAACCACCGGGGAGCTGTTTTTT	CASALVTGTTGELFF
-	TRBD1	TRBV5-4	TRBJ2-1	TGTGCCAGCAGCTCTGGGACAGCGACCTACAATGAGCAGTTCTTC	CASSSGTATYNEQFF
-	-	TRBV20-1	TRBJ1-3	TGCAGTGCTAGTAATCAGGGGCACTCTGGAAACACCATATATTTT	CSASNQGHSGNTIYF